The 19 T cell receptor beta chains in this list originate from one sample, sequenced in a study of T cells in Graves' hyperthyroidism and ophthalmopathy. RNA transcripts were the template for amplifying TCR beta CDR3 regions. TCR CDR3 regions were first amplified by RT-PCR with HTBI primers. TCRdb reanalysed the multiplex PCR reads using MiXCR and keeps one entry per CDR3 protein. The sample carries under 300,000 distinct CDR3 sequences, 15% recorded once. Sequencing input: blood. These receptors were obtained from a woman aged 45-60 years with Graves' hyperthyroidism that later progressed to Graves' ophthalmopathy.

This clonotype was seen at least ten times. The chain carries TRBV19 and TRBJ2-7; D gene uncertain. The CDR3 is made up of 13 amino acids. Germline V CDR1 and CDR2: LNHDA, SQIVND (reference sequence). Trimming took 3 bases from V and 7 from J, leaving 13 bases between them. CDR3 in DNA: TGTGCCAGTAGTATCCAGGATCTCCAAGAGCAGTACTTC. It specifies CASSIQDLQEQYF.

This clonotype was detected many times. The chain joins TRBV20-1 to TRBJ1-1; D perhaps matches TRBD1 (5 bases). Trimming cost V 4 bases and J 3 bases, with 9 bases left between them. The CDR3 has 12 amino acids. Germline CDR1 is DFQATT and CDR2 is SNEGSKA (reference sequence). The CDR3 protein is CSATSGDTEAFF. In DNA, the CDR3 is TGCAGTGCTACTTCGGGGGACACTGAAGCTTTCTTT.

On this clonotype itself: A read error is possible here, since a much larger clone lies one base away. J is TRBJ2-7 and V is TRBV4-1; tentative D call: TRBD2 (7 bases). Germline CDR1 is MGHRA and CDR2 is YSYEKL. This CDR3 contains 14 residues. Here the CDR3 reads CASSHISGGDERYF. The DNA of the CDR3 is TGCGCCAGCAGCCACATATCGGGGGGCGACGAGCGGTACTTC.

Many counts were recorded for this clonotype. This chain links TRBV27 with TRBJ2-3; D possibly uses TRBD1 or TRBD2 (5 bases each). The V and J ends lost 4 bases and 1 base respectively, with 12 bases between them. Germline-derived CDR1 and CDR2 are MNHEY and SMNVEV (reference sequence). This CDR3 contains 15 residues. The CDR3 region is CASSYRDLRTDTQYF. In DNA form, the CDR3 reads TGTGCCAGCAGTTACCGGGACCTTCGCACAGATACGCAGTATTTT.

The chain recombines TRBV28 with TRBJ2-5, with TRBD1 identical over 7 bases. The CDR3 contains 16 residues. V shed 5 bases, J shed 5 bases, and the junction held 14 bases outside the gene matches. Germline CDR1 MDHEN, CDR2 SYDVKM. The CDR3 region has the DNA TGTGCCAGCAGTCCAATAGGGGGCGCAGCTGAGGAGACCCAGTACTTC. It specifies CASSPIGGAAEETQYF.

The chain employs TRBV25-1 and TRBJ2-1; 10 bases map to TRBD2. The junction had 10 bases not matched to a gene; V was cut back by 7 bases and J by 10 bases. Germline V gives CDR1 MGHDK, CDR2 SYGVNS. The CDR3 extends over 14 amino acids. The CDR3 coding sequence is TGTGCCAGCACCTGGACTAGCGGACCTGGCGAGCAGTTCTTC. It specifies CASTWTSGPGEQFF.

The V call is TRBV6-1, the J call TRBJ2-2; 10 bases are shared with TRBD1. The CDR3 spans 16 residues. V was clipped by 3 bases and J by 12 bases; unmatched bases: 13. Germline lookup yields CDR1 MNHNS and CDR2 SASEGT. CDR3 nucleotide sequence: TGTGCCAGCAGTGACACCACAGTAAGGGGACAGGGGAAGCTGTTTTTT. Protein product: CASSDTTVRGQGKLFF.

This clonotype was detected many times. The chain recombines TRBV7-8 with TRBJ1-5, with D perhaps TRBD1 (6 bases). CDR3 size: 15 residues. CDR1 is SGHVS and CDR2 is FQNEAQ in the germline V gene. The V end was cut by 2 bases, the J end by 7 bases, with 15 bases between. CDR3 region: CASSLIRGARQPQHF. As DNA, the CDR3 is TGTGCCAGCAGCTTAATACGGGGGGCCAGACAGCCCCAGCATTTT.

The CDR3 DNA reads TGTGCCAGCAGTGAATCAGGAGTTCAATGGTCACCCCTCCACTTT. It specifies CASSESGVQWSPLHF. The rearrangement links TRBV25-1 to TRBJ1-6; D remains unclear. Germline V gene data show CDR1 as MGHDK and CDR2 as SYGVNS. V was shortened by 1 base and J by 10 bases, with 14 bases between the two germline ends. The CDR3 is made up of 15 amino acids.

Many counts were recorded for this clonotype. This chain uses TRBV12-3 or TRBV12-4 with TRBJ2-2; D not resolved. Trimming cost V 0 bases and J 8 bases, with 19 bases left between them. There are 17 residues in the CDR3. The DNA of the CDR3 is TGTGCCAGCAGTTTAGCGCAAAGCCAGACGGGTGCTGGGGAGCTGTTTTTT. Its protein product is CASSLAQSQTGAGELFF.

In the case of this clonotype: This could be a read error, since a much larger clone is one nucleotide away. This chain joins TRBV6-2 or TRBV6-3 and TRBJ1-1; D not resolved. Germline V gene data show CDR1 as MNHEY and CDR2 as SVGEGT. V was pared by 6 bases and J by 0 bases, with 17 bases between. This CDR3 spans 16 amino acids. CDR3 loop: CASSIEQRELNTEAFF. Here the CDR3 DNA reads TGTGCCAGCAGCATAGAACAACGGGAGCTGAACACTGAAGCTTTCTTT.

This chain connects TRBV6-1 to TRBJ2-4; D may be TRBD1 (5 bases). Trimming stripped 6 bases from V and 5 bases from J, with 14 bases between. The CDR3 totals 14 residues. Germline assignment: CDR1 MNHNS and CDR2 SASEGT. The CDR3 reads CASSQRQLQNIQYF. Here the CDR3 DNA reads TGTGCCAGCAGCCAGCGACAGCTCCAAAACATTCAGTACTTC.

This clonotype was found many times. The rearrangement links TRBV5-1 to TRBJ2-1, with 14 bases lining up with TRBD2. V dropped 2 bases and J dropped 2; count of bases not matched to a gene: 6. The germline V gene has CDR1 SGHRS and CDR2 YFSETQ. This CDR3 spans 18 amino acids. CDR3 sequence (DNA): TGCGCCAGCAGCTTCCCCTCGACTAGCGGGAGGGCCTACAATGAGCAGTTCTTC. Its translation: CASSFPSTSGRAYNEQFF.

This clonotype came up many times. This chain connects TRBV9 to TRBJ2-3; maybe TRBD2 (7 bases). The CDR3 sequence is 16 residues long. Trimming pared 2 bases from V and 6 bases from J, leaving 19 bases between. Germline loops: CDR1 SGDLS, CDR2 YYNGEE. The CDR3 DNA sequence: TGTGCCAGCAGCGTCCGGGGGGCATCCCCGGAGGATACGCAGTATTTT. Its protein product is CASSVRGASPEDTQYF.

This clonotype was seen ten or more times. The chain uses TRBV29-1 and TRBJ2-7; 7 bases agree with TRBD2. Looked up from germline, CDR1 is SQVTM and CDR2 is ANQGSEA. This CDR3 spans 13 amino acids. J lost 0 bases, V lost 4 bases, and 3 bases had no gene match. Here the CDR3 reads CSVGGGSSYEQYF. CDR3 coding DNA: TGCAGCGTTGGGGGCGGGAGCTCCTACGAGCAGTACTTC.

In this sample, this clonotype turned up many times. The chain couples TRBV6-1 to TRBJ1-2; no definite D call. Looked up from germline, CDR1 is MNHNS and CDR2 is SASEGT. CDR3 length equals 14 residues. V was pared by 5 bases and J by 2 bases, with 12 bases between. The CDR3 coding sequence is TGTGCCAGCAGTCCTGCCGAAGGGAACTATGGCTACACCTTC. Its protein is CASSPAEGNYGYTF.

This clonotype was counted a few times. The chain employs TRBV30 and TRBJ2-7, with a tentative D call TRBD2 (7 bases). The CDR3 spans 13 residues. Trimming shortened V by 3 bases and J by 6 bases, and 15 bases separated the two germline ends. The germline CDR1 and CDR2 sequences are GTSNPN and SVGIG (reference sequence). CDR3 bases: TGTGCCTGGAGCCCCAAGGGGGGGACCGAGCAGTACTTC. This codes for CAWSPKGGTEQYF.

This clonotype occurred many times. The chain links TRBV20-1 to TRBJ2-7, with 7 bases lining up with TRBD2. In germline, CDR1 is DFQATT, CDR2 SNEGSKA (reference sequence). J gave up 6 bases and V 0 bases, and 2 bases lay outside the gene matches. The CDR3 extends over 12 amino acids. The CDR3 protein is CSAREGGSEQYF. The CDR3 region has the DNA TGCAGTGCTAGAGAGGGCGGGAGCGAGCAGTACTTC.

V and J are TRBV5-1 and TRBJ2-1; D unclear. This CDR3 spans 13 amino acids. Germline-derived CDR1 and CDR2 are SGHRS and YFSETQ. The V and J ends lost 2 bases and 7 bases respectively, with 10 bases between them. DNA for the CDR3: TGCGCCAGCAGCTTCCGGGCGAAGAATGAGCAGTTCTTC. Its protein product is CASSFRAKNEQFF. The whole variable domain, filled in from reference TRBV5-1 and TRBJ2-1, reads KAGVTQTPRYLIKTRGQQVTLSCSPISGHRSVSWYQQTPGQGLQFLFEYFSETQRNKGNFPGRFSGRQFSNSRSEMNVSTLELGDSALYLCASSFRAKNEQFFGPGTRLTVL.